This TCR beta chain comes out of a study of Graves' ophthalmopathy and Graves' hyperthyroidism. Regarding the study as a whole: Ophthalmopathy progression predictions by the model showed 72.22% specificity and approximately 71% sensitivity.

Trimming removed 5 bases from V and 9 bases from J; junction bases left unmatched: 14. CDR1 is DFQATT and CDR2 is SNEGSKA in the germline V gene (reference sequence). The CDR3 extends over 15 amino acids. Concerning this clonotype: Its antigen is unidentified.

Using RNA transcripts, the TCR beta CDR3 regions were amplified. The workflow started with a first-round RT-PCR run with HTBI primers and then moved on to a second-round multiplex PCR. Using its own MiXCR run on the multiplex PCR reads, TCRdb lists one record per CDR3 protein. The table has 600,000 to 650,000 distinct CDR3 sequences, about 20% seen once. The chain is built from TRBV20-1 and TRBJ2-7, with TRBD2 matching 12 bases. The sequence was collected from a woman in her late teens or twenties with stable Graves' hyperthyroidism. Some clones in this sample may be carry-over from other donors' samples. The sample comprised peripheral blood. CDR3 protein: CSASITSGGMVGQYF. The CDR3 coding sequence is TGCAGTGCTTCAATTACTAGCGGGGGGATGGTGGGGCAGTACTTC.